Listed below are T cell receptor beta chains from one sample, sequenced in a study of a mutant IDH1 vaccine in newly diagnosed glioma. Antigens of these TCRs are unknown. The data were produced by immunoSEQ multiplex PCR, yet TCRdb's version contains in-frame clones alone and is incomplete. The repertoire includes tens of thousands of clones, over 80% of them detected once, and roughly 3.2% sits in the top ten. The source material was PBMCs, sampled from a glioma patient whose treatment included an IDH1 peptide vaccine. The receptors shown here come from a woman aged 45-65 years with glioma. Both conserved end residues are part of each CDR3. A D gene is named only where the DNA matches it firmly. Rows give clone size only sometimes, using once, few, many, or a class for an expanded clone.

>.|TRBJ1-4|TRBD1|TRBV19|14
TGTGCCAGTAGTATCGGAGGGGGCAACGAAAAACTGTTTTTT
CASSIGGGNEKLFF
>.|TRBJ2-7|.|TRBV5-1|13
TGCGCCAGCAGCATAGGGACGGGTTACGAGCAGTACTTC
CASSIGTGYEQYF
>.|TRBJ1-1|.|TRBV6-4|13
TGTGCCAGCAGTGCCAGACAGAACACTGAAGCTTTCTTT
CASSARQNTEAFF
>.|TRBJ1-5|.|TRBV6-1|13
TGTGCCAGCAGTGAAATCTCGGGTCAGCCCCAGCATTTT
CASSEISGQPQHF
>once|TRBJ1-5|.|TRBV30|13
TGTGCCTGGAGTCAGGACCCTAAGGAGCCCCAGCATTTT
CAWSQDPKEPQHF
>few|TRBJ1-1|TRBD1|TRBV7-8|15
TGTGCCAGCAGCTCAACAGGGGTGCCGAACACTGAAGCTTTCTTT
CASSSTGVPNTEAFF
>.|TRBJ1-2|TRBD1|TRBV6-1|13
TGTGCCAGCCATGGACAGGGGAACTATGGCTACACCTTC
CASHGQGNYGYTF
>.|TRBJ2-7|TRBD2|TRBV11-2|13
TGTGCCAGCAGCTTTAGCGGGGGCTACGAGCAGTACTTC
CASSFSGGYEQYF
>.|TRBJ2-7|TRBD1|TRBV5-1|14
TGCGCCAGCAGCTGGGGGACAGGGGGCAACGAGCAGTACTTC
CASSWGTGGNEQYF
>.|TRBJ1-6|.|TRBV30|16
TGTGCCTGGAGTTCCCCGACAGGAAGGTTCAATTCACCCCTCCACTTT
CAWSSPTGRFNSPLHF
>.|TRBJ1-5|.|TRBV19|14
TGTGCCAGTAGTCAGGACGGCCAGGGGCAGCCCCAGCATTTT
CASSQDGQGQPQHF
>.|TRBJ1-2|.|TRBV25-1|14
TGTGCCAGCGGCGCGGACTCCCGACTGGGCGGCTACACCTTC
CASGADSRLGGYTF
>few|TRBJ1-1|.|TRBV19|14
TGTGCCAGTAGTATAGCAGGGAGTAACACTGAAGCTTTCTTT
CASSIAGSNTEAFF
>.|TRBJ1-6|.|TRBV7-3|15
TGTGCCAGCAGGGCGGACGGACTTTATAATTCACCCCTCCACTTT
CASRADGLYNSPLHF
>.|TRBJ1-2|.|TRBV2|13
TGTGCCAGCAGAGTTTCCGCGAACTATGGCTACACCTTC
CASRVSANYGYTF
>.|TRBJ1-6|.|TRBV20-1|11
TGCAGTGCTAGAGTGGCCATGGCCCTCCACTTT
CSARVAMALHF
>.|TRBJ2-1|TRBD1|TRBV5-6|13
TGTGCCAGCAGCTTGGTAGGGACAGTTGAGCAGTTCTTC
CASSLVGTVEQFF
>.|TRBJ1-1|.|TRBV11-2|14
TGTGCCAGCAGCTCGCTATATGGACACACTGAAGCTTTCTTT
CASSSLYGHTEAFF
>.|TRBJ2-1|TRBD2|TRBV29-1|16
TGCAGCGTCGGGACTAGCGGGGGGGCCATCTACAATGAGCAGTTCTTC
CSVGTSGGAIYNEQFF
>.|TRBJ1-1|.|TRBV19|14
TGTGCCAGTAGTACGGGGGGAATGAACACTGAAGCTTTCTTT
CASSTGGMNTEAFF
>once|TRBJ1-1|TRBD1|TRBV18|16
TGTGCCAGCTCACAACGGGACAGTCCCATGAACACTGAAGCTTTCTTT
CASSQRDSPMNTEAFF
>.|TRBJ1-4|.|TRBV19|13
TGTGCCAGTAGTATGGGGACGAATGAAAAACTGTTTTTT
CASSMGTNEKLFF
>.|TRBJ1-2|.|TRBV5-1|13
TGCGCCAGCAGCTTGGCGGGGCCGGATGGCTACACCTTC
CASSLAGPDGYTF
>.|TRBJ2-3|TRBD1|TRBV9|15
TGTGCCAGCAGCCGAGGGGGCGCGAGCACAGATACGCAGTATTTT
CASSRGGASTDTQYF
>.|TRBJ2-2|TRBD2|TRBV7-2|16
TGTGCCAGCAGCTGGAAGACTAGCGGGGGGGCCGGGGAGCTGTTTTTT
CASSWKTSGGAGELFF
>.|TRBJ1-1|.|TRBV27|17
TGTGCCAGCAGTCTCGCGGGGGCCTTTATCTCTCACACTGAAGCTTTCTTT
CASSLAGAFISHTEAFF
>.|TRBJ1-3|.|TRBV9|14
TGTGCCAGCAGCTTCGGACAGACTGGAAACACCATATATTTT
CASSFGQTGNTIYF
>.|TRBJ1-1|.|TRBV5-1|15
TGCGCCAGCAGCTTGGACAGGGCCCCGAACACTGAAGCTTTCTTT
CASSLDRAPNTEAFF